A single sample gave rise to the 12 T cell receptor beta chains below, sequenced in a study of blood T cell repertoires in COVID-19. TCRdb's copy holds only in-frame clones and misses some; the assay was immunoSEQ multiplex PCR. Counted here are roughly 120,000 clones, 85% occurring once; the ten biggest clones make up 5% to 6.5%. The sequenced sample consisted of peripheral blood. The source of these receptors is a woman aged 55-69 years with COVID-19, enrolled during active disease.

This clone was detected once. The chain uses TRBV15 and TRBJ2-7; maybe TRBD1 (6 bases). The V end was cut by 4 bases, the J end by 0 bases, with 13 bases between. Germline loops: CDR1 LNHNV, CDR2 YYDKDF (reference sequence). This CDR3 comprises 15 residues. The CDR3 spells CATSKMRTASYEQYF. CDR3 coding DNA: TGTGCCACCAGCAAGATGAGGACAGCCTCCTACGAGCAGTACTTC.

V is TRBV6-4 and J is TRBJ1-3; 9 nucleotides align to TRBD1. V was clipped by 0 bases and J by 3 bases; unmatched bases: 9. The CDR3 totals 18 residues. The germline V gene has CDR1 MRHNA and CDR2 SNTAGT. The CDR3: CASSDSTQGQGIGNTIYF. The CDR3 coding sequence is TGTGCCAGCAGTGACTCGACGCAGGGACAGGGCATTGGAAACACCATATATTTT.

J is TRBJ2-5 and V is TRBV25-1, with 7 bases fitting TRBD1. CDR1 and CDR2 (germline): MGHDK, SYGVNS. This CDR3 region has 17 residues. V dropped 0 bases and J dropped 5; count of bases not matched to a gene: 12. In nucleotides, the CDR3 is TGTGCCAGCAGTGAATATATCGCGGCAGGGGGTTATGAGACCCAGTACTTC. Residues: CASSEYIAAGGYETQYF. Full variable domain (outside the CDR3, taken from reference TRBV25-1 and TRBJ2-5): EADIYQTPRYLVIGTGKKITLECSQTMGHDKMYWYQQDPGMELHLIHYSYGVNSTEKGDLSSESTVSRIRTEHFPLTLESARPSHTSQYLCASSEYIAAGGYETQYFGPGTRLLVL.

The V call is TRBV10-3, the J call TRBJ1-1; D perhaps matches TRBD1 (6 bases). Germline lookup yields CDR1 ENHRY and CDR2 SYGVKD. The ends were cut back, 8 bases at V and 1 base at J, with 14 bases in the middle. The length of the CDR3 is 14 residues. This CDR3 reads CAIRGAGGNTEAFF. CDR3 sequence (DNA): TGTGCCATCCGGGGGGCGGGGGGGAACACTGAAGCTTTCTTT.

This chain joins TRBV10-1 and TRBJ1-6; TRBD1 matches at 7 bases. The trim removed 2 bases at V and 7 bases at J, leaving 8 bases unmatched. The CDR3 is 16 residues long. Looked up from germline, CDR1 is WNHNN and CDR2 is SYGVQD (reference sequence). In nucleotides, the CDR3 is TGCGCCAGCAGTGAGGGGAAGGGGGCATCGAATTCACCCCTCCACTTT. Protein: CASSEGKGASNSPLHF.

This sequence joins TRBV19 and TRBJ2-2, with D possibly matching TRBD2 (6 bases). Trimming pared 3 bases from V and 4 bases from J, leaving 9 bases between. The germline V gene encodes CDR1 LNHDA and CDR2 SQIVND (reference sequence). The CDR3 contains 14 residues. The CDR3 here is CASSMGLSTGELFF. The CDR3, as DNA: TGTGCCAGTAGTATGGGACTCAGCACCGGGGAGCTGTTTTTT.

DNA for the CDR3: TGTGCCAGCAGTCCGGGACTAGCGAAGCCCGGGGAGCTGTTTTTT. Its translation: CASSPGLAKPGELFF. The rearrangement uses TRBV6-5 and TRBJ2-2; 10 nucleotides align to TRBD2. The junction had 6 bases not matched to a gene; V was cut back by 5 bases and J by 6 bases. Germline-derived CDR1 and CDR2 are MNHEY and SVGAGI. This CDR3 spans 15 amino acids.

V gene TRBV7-8 combines with J gene TRBJ2-4; 7 bases are a match to TRBD1. The CDR3 is 16 residues long. Trimming cost V 5 bases and J 0 bases; bases outside gene matches: 7. CDR1 is SGHVS, CDR2 FQNEAQ, per germline. CDR3 sequence: CASSRGQLLAKNIQYF. The CDR3 DNA is TGTGCCAGCAGCCGGGGACAGCTACTAGCCAAAAACATTCAGTACTTC.

This chain uses TRBV5-8 with TRBJ2-7, with no clear D. The CDR3 contains 15 residues. The V end was cut by 0 bases, the J end by 3 bases, with 13 bases between. CDR1 SGHTS and CDR2 YDEGEE come from the germline V gene. CDR3 in amino acids: CASSLVGSSYYEQYF. The DNA for the CDR3 is TGTGCCAGCAGCTTGGTGGGCAGCTCTTACTACGAGCAGTACTTC.

V and J are TRBV6-5 and TRBJ2-3, with TRBD1 matching over 9 bases. This CDR3 region has 15 residues. Germline CDR1 reads MNHEY; CDR2 reads SVGAGI. J lost 1 base, V lost 6 bases, and 5 bases had no gene match. The CDR3 loop is CASSRGDRGTDTQYF. The CDR3 DNA is TGTGCCAGCAGCCGAGGGGACAGGGGCACAGATACGCAGTATTTT.

The chain carries TRBV5-4 and TRBJ2-5; 8 bases map to TRBD2. The CDR3 is 15 amino acids. J was trimmed by 4 bases and V by 4 bases; bases with no gene match: 9. Germline assignment: CDR1 SGHNT and CDR2 YYREEE (reference sequence). The CDR3 DNA reads TGTGCCAGCAGCCCGTCGGGACTAGAAGGAGAGACCCAGTACTTC. It yields the protein CASSPSGLEGETQYF.

This clone has a handful of counts. The V gene is TRBV5-1, the J gene TRBJ1-4; TRBD1 might be the D (5 bases). The CDR3 spans 15 residues. V lost 7 bases to trimming and J lost 2 bases, with 15 bases between them. The V gene's germline CDR1 is SGHRS and CDR2 YFSETQ. The DNA of the CDR3 is TGCGCCAGCTCCCTCAGGGTTTCGACTAATGAAAAACTGTTTTTT. Protein sequence: CASSLRVSTNEKLFF.